This T cell receptor (beta chain) was obtained from a study of response to subunit inactivated influenza vaccine. Overall study findings and caveats: A suggestion made by the authors is that each seasonal influenza vaccination recruits few new T cells.

TCRdb independently ran MiXCR on the RT-PCR reads; one entry per CDR3 protein. The sample lists about 520,000 distinct CDR3 sequences, under 8.5% occurring once. Germline-derived CDR1 and CDR2 are LGHDT and YNNKEL (reference sequence). CDR3 size: 15 residues. Trimming cost V 4 bases and J 5 bases; bases outside gene matches: 4. This clonotype showed up just a few times. Its antigen is currently unknown. This rearrangement joins TRBV3-1 to TRBJ2-1; 11 bases match TRBD2. The sample consisted of PBMCs from blood, taken 23 to 25 months after vaccination. The clonotype comes from a man aged 50 to 69 who received an inactivated influenza vaccine. The CDR3 DNA is TGTGCCAGCAGCCCCACTAGCGGGAGCCACAATGAGCAGTTCTTC. Translation: CASSPTSGSHNEQFF.